The clone carrying this T cell receptor (beta chain) showed up just a few times. Enrolment of Seattle patients took place during active infection, and they were followed longitudinally. This sample stems from a study of blood T cell repertoires in COVID-19. For the study at large: Whether acute or convalescent, the COVID-19 samples came from the United States, Italy and Spain.

CDR1 MDHEN and CDR2 SYDVKM come from the germline V gene. The CDR3 is 12 residues long. V lost 5 bases and J lost 7; bases outside the gene matches: 4. Methods used by the authors: The assay estimated nucleated cells by amplifying reference gene primers. Clones were sequenced by immunoSEQ multiplex PCR, and TCRdb holds only the in-frame ones, with some missing. The DNA was the basis for D and trimming; V, J and clone size are from that table. The sample contains roughly 160,000 clones, approximately 86% of which appear only once. V and J are TRBV28 and TRBJ1-1; 7 bases are shared with TRBD1. Material for sequencing was peripheral blood. The clonotype comes from a man in his 60s with COVID-19, enrolled during active disease. CDR3 DNA: TGTGCCAGCAGTGGGGGACAGCTTGAAGCTTTCTTT. Its protein product is CASSGGQLEAFF.